This T cell receptor beta chain was sequenced during a study of blood T cell repertoires in COVID-19. Whole-study context: Samples came from the United States, Italy and Spain, spanning acute and convalescent COVID-19. Sample material is recorded as cDNA or gDNA derived from T cells, B-cell-depleted T cells, or PBMCs.

Patients of the Seattle cohort, enrolled during active infection, were followed longitudinally. Authors' analysis steps: Using reference gene primer amplification, nucleated cell counts were estimated. Clones were sequenced by immunoSEQ multiplex PCR, and TCRdb holds only the in-frame ones, with some missing. Clone size and V and J calls were adopted from that table, with D and trimming inferred from the DNA. The sample has 150,000 to 200,000 clones, 83% seen once; the top ten hold 7.6%. With 0 bases removed from V and 9 bases from J, the gap between germline ends came to 15 bases. The germline CDR1 and CDR2 sequences are LGHNA and YNFKEQ. The CDR3 sequence is 14 residues long.

The chain combines TRBV4-2 with TRBJ2-7; D unresolved. Sequencing used peripheral blood. This TCR derives from a woman between 70 and 85 years old with COVID-19, enrolled during active disease. The CDR3 protein is CASSQDLGWATQYF. The CDR3 DNA is TGTGCCAGCAGCCAAGATTTAGGATGGGCGACGCAGTACTTC.